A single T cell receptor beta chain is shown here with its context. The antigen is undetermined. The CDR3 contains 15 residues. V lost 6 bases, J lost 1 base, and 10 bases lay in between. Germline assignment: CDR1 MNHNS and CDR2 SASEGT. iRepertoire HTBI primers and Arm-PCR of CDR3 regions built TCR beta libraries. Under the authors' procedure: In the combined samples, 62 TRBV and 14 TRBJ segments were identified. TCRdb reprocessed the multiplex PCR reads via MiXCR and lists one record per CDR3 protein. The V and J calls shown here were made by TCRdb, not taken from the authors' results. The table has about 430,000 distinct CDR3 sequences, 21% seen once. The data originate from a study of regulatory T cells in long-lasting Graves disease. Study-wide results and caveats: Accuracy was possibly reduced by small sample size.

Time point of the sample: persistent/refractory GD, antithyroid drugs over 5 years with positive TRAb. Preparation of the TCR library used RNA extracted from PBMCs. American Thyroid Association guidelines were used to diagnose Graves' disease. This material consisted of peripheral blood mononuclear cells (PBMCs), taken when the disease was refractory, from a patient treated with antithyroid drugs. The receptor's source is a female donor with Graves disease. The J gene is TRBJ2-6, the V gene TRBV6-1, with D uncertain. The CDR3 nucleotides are TGTGCCAGCAGGACAACCGCATCTGGGGCCAACGTCCTGACTTTC. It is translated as CASRTTASGANVLTF.